Sequencing of this T cell receptor (beta chain) was carried out in a study of OX40 agonist ivuxolimab in advanced cancers. This CDR3 has 15 residues. Germline V gene data show CDR1 as LGHNA and CDR2 as YSLEER. V was trimmed by 2 bases and J by 8 bases, leaving 15 bases between them. Study conclusions and caveats: Low normalized T-cell clonal expansion was additionally recorded for some nonresponders.

The study sampled blood at baseline, cycle 4 day 1, and cycle 7 day 1. About this clone: Its antigen is not known.

Using immunoSEQ multiplex PCR, the repertoire was profiled, and TCRdb retains in-frame clones only, with some absent. Among just over 30,000 clones, approximately 86% were seen once, and the ten largest hold 31%. This TCR was recovered from an adult with an advanced solid tumor such as melanoma, head and neck, liver or kidney cancer. The sequencing used CD4+ or CD8+ T cells sorted from blood, collected in a trial of the OX40 agonist ivuxolimab. The chain couples TRBV4-3 to TRBJ2-2; a possible D gene is TRBD2 (6 bases). The CDR3 loop reads CASSQLITSFGELFF. In nucleotides, the CDR3 is TGCGCCAGCAGCCAATTAATAACTAGCTTTGGGGAGCTGTTTTTT.